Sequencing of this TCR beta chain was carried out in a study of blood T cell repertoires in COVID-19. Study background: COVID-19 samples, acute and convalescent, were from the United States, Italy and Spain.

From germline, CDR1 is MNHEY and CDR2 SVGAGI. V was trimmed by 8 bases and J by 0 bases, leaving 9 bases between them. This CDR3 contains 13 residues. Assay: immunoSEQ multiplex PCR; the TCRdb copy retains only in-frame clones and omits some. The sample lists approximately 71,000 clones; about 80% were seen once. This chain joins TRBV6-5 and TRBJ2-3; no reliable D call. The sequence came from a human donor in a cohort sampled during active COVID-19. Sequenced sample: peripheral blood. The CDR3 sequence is CASRLYSTDTQYF. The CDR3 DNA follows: TGTGCCAGCCGACTTTATAGCACAGATACGCAGTATTTT.